This TCR beta chain was profiled in a study of blood T cell repertoires in COVID-19 (dated by TCRdb to the early 2020s). At the level of the whole study: Samples covering the acute and convalescent phases of COVID-19 were provided by collaborators in the United States, Italy and Spain. The material from the prospective study consisted of cDNA or gDNA derived from T cells, B-cell-depleted T cells, or PBMCs. The dataset comprised deeply sampled blood TCRbeta repertoires from subjects exposed to, actively infected with, or recovered from COVID-19. A freely available public database, intended as a resource for researchers studying the immune response to SARS-CoV-2, is where the repertoires were released. The samples were drawn from two sources: the first 160 participants of the ongoing ImmuneRACE study, and 1,000 to 1,500 subjects contributed by 6 global collaborators. The sample metadata nearly always contained a de-identified subject ID, COVID-19 status, age in years and sex. Where HLA class I and class II types were available, the types were taken from metadata supplied by the sample provider, not from assay-based typing.

V is cut back by 5 bases and J by 0 bases, with 9 bases in the junction unmatched. The CDR3 goes from the cysteine to the phenylalanine over 16 residues. Only CDR3 DNA is held: 48 bases, read in frame from base 1. Looking up the germline V gene yields CDR1 SGHRS and CDR2 YFSETQ. This clone is a singleton in its sample. There is no known antigen for this receptor. Per-base quality was not reported, and no clone a single base away is much larger than it. TCRbeta CDR3 regions were amplified from genomic DNA using the immunoSEQ Assay, a bias-controlled multiplex PCR. As for the authors' bioinformatics: The number of nucleated cells in each sample was estimated from the amplification of reference gene primers within the assay. To quantify the absolute abundance of each unique TCRbeta CDR3 rearrangement, sequence reads were collapsed and filtered. For each sample, productive Simpson clonality was calculated by taking the square root of Simpson's diversity index across productive rearrangements. This immuneACCESS table, as held by TCRdb, lists in-frame sequences with V and J called but not all clones. Of the missing ones, under half trace to an unresolved V gene in checked studies; the others have no known cause. V and J calls and clone size come straight from that table; D and trimming were deduced from the DNA. The sample table records around 150,000 clones; 75% to 90% of these occur just once. The ten largest clonotypes hold about 3.3% of the sample.

Each collaborating institution followed its own protocols to collect whole blood in K2EDTA tubes. For TCRbeta analysis, collaborators shipped samples as frozen whole blood, isolated PBMCs, or DNA extracted from either of those sample types. General conclusions and limits of the study: How much clinical and demographic metadata was included differed by source and by participant, and the metadata was provided uncurated.

Here the chain combines TRBV5-1 and TRBJ2-7; TRBD1 aligns with 9 central bases. The material sequenced was peripheral blood. The TCR originated in a human donor with acute or convalescent COVID-19. The donor label of this sample is uncertain. DNA sequence: TGCGCCAGCAGTCGGACAGGGGCCACTTTCTCCTACGAGCAGTACTTC. Its protein is CASSRTGATFSYEQYF.